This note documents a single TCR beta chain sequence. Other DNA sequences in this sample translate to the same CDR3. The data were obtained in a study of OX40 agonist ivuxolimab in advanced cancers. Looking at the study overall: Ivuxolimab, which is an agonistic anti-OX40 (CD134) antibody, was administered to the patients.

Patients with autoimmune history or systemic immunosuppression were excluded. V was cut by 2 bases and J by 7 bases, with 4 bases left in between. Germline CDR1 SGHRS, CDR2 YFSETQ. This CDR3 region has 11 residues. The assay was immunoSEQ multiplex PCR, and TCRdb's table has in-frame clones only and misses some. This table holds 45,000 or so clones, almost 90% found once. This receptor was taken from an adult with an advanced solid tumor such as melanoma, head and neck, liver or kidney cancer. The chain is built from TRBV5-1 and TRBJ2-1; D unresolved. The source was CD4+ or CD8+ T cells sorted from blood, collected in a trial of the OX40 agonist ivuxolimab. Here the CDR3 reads CASSLENEQFF. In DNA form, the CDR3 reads TGCGCCAGCAGCTTAGAAAATGAGCAGTTCTTC. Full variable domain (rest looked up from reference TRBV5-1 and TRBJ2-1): KAGVTQTPRYLIKTRGQQVTLSCSPISGHRSVSWYQQTPGQGLQFLFEYFSETQRNKGNFPGRFSGRQFSNSRSEMNVSTLELGDSALYLCASSLENEQFFGPGTRLTVL.